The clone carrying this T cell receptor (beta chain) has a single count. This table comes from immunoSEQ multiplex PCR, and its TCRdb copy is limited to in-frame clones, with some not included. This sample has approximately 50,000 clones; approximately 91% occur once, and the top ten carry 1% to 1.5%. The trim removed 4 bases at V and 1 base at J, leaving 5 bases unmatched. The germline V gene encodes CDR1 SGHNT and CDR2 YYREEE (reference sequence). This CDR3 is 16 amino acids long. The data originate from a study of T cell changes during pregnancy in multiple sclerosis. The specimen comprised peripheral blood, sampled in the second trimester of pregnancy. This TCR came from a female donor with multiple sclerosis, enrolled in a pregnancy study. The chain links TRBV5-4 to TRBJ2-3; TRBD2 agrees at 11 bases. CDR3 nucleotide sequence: TGTGCCAGCAGCCTCGGGACTAGCGGCCGCACAGATACGCAGTATTTT. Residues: CASSLGTSGRTDTQYF.